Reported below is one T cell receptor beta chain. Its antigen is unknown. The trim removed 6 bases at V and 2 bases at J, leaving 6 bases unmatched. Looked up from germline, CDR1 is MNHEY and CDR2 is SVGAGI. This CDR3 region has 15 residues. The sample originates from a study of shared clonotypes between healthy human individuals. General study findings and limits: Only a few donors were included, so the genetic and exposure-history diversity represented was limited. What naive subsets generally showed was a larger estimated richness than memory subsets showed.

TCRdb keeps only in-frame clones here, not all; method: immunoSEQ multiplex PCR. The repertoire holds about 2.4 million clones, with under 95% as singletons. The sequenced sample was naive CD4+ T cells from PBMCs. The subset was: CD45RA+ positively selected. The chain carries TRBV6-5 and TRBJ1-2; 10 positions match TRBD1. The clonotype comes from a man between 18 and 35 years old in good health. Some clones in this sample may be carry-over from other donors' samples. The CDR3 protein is CASRIRQGANYGYTF. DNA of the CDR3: TGTGCCAGCAGGATCCGACAGGGGGCGAACTATGGCTACACCTTC.